What follows is one T cell receptor beta chain and its context. This sample was taken from a study of blood T cell repertoires in COVID-19. For the study at large: The cDNA or gDNA used as material had been derived from T cells, B-cell-depleted T cells, or PBMCs.

Those enrolled, adults aged 18 to 89 years, came from roughly 22 US areas. Participant-given clinical history determined each cohort assignment. Germline V gene data show CDR1 as LGHDT and CDR2 as YNNKEL (reference sequence). Losses at the gene ends were 0 bases for V and 1 base for J; bases not matched to a gene: 6. The CDR3 totals 17 residues. Original processing notes: Nucleated cell counts were estimated from reference gene primer amplification. Some clones are missing from TCRdb's copy, which holds only in-frame ones; the method was immunoSEQ multiplex PCR. V, J and clone size were drawn from that table, and D and trimming were deduced from the DNA. Of some 170,000 clones in the sample, more than 75% were seen once.

The TCR comes from a human donor with acute COVID-19. The donor label of this sample is uncertain. Sequencing was done on a sample of PBMCs or T cells enriched from blood (not recorded which). The rearrangement joins TRBV3-1 (or the pseudogene TRBV3-2) to TRBJ1-2; 9 nucleotides agree with TRBD1. This chain's CDR3 is CASSQEGQGSGNYGYTF. The CDR3 bases are TGTGCCAGCAGCCAAGAAGGACAGGGGAGCGGTAACTATGGCTACACCTTC.